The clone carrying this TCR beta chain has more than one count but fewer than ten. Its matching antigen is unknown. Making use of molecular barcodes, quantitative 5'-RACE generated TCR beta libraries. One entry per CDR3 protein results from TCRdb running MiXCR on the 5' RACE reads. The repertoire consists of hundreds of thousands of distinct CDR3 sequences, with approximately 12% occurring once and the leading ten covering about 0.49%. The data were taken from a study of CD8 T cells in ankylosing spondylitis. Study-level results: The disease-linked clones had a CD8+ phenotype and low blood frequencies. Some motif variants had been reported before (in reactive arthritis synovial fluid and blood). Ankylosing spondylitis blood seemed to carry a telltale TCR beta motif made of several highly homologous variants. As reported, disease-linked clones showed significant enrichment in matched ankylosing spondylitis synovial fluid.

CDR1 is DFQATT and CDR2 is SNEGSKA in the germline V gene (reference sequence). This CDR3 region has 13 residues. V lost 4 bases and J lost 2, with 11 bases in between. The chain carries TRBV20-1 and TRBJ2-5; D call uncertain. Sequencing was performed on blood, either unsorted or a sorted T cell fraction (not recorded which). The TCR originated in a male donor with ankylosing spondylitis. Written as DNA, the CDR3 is TGCAGTGCTACAGTGACGCAGCAAGAGACCCAGTACTTC. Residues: CSATVTQQETQYF.